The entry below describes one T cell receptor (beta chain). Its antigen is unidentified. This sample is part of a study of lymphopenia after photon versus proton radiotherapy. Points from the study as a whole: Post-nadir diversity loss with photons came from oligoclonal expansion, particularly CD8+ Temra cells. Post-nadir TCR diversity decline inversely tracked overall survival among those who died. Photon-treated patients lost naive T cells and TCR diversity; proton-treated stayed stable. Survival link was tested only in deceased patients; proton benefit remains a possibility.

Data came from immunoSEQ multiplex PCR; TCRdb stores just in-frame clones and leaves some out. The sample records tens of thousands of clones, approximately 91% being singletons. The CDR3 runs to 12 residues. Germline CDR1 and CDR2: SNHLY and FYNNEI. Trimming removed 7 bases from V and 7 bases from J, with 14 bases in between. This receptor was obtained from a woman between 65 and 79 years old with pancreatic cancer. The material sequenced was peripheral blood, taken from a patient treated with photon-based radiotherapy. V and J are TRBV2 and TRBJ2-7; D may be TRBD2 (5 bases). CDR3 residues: CASTLEGREQYF. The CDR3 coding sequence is TGTGCCAGCACCTTAGAGGGCAGAGAGCAGTACTTC.